A single sample is the source of the 28 T cell receptor beta chains below, sequenced in a study of cytomegalovirus exposure and HLA in healthy donors. Vbeta (60) and Jbeta (13) primers were used in the PCR. TCRdb keeps only in-frame clones here, not all; method: immunoSEQ multiplex PCR. In the table there are some 180,000 clones, about three quarters of which are singletons. Material: PBMCs. The receptors shown here come from a woman aged 60 to 75 in good health and CMV-seropositive.

This clone was counted a single time. The V and J genes are TRBV29-1 and TRBJ1-5; D unresolved. The V end lost 4 bases, the J end lost 2 bases, and 12 bases lay between the germline ends. CDR1 is SQVTM and CDR2 is ANQGSEA in the germline V gene. The CDR3 is 14 residues long. As DNA, the CDR3 is TGCAGCGTTGTTGTGTTGGAGGGCAATCAGCCCCAGCATTTT. It yields the protein CSVVVLEGNQPQHF.

The V call is TRBV2, the J call TRBJ2-5, with D possibly TRBD2 on 6 matching bases. This CDR3 comprises 13 residues. Trimming removed 5 bases at V and 9 bases at J, with 16 bases between. CDR1 and CDR2 from the germline V gene are SNHLY and FYNNEI. This CDR3 reads CASSKGGGAAQYF. As DNA, the CDR3 is TGTGCCAGCAGTAAGGGCGGAGGGGCGGCCCAGTACTTC.

The table lists this clone with a count of one. The chain uses TRBV2 and TRBJ2-3, with 7 positions matching TRBD2. Germline CDR1 reads SNHLY; CDR2 reads FYNNEI. CDR3 length: 15 residues. With 2 bases clipped from V and 1 base from J, the junction kept 3 bases outside the gene matches. The CDR3 nucleotides read TGTGCCAGCAGTGAAAGCGGGGTAGGCACAGATACGCAGTATTTT. Translated: CASSESGVGTDTQYF.

A few counts support this clone. This chain links TRBV23-1 with TRBJ1-5; 10 nucleotides match TRBD1. TRBV23-1 is annotated as an ORF whose role is uncertain. J lost 6 bases, V lost 4 bases, and 9 bases had no gene match. The length of the CDR3 is 16 residues. The CDR3 DNA reads as TGCGCCAGCAGTCTTTACGACAGGGGGCGCGGTCAGCCCCAGCATTTT. Its translation is CASSLYDRGRGQPQHF.

The V and J genes are TRBV21-1 and TRBJ2-7; TRBD2, the table's D call, was not compared with the DNA. TRBV21-1 is a known pseudogene. CDR3 length: 20 residues. The CDR3 region is CASSKTPLGLAGRGSYEQYF. The CDR3, as DNA: TGTGCCAGCAGCAAAACCCCACTAGGACTAGCGGGGAGAGGATCCTACGAGCAGTACTTC.

The V call is TRBV27, the J call TRBJ2-2; D unresolved. This CDR3 comprises 12 residues. Germline V CDR1 and CDR2: MNHEY, SMNVEV (reference sequence). Trimming stripped 6 bases from V and 1 base from J, with 3 bases between. The CDR3 sequence is CASRLNTGELFF. Written as DNA, the CDR3 is TGTGCCAGCAGACTGAACACCGGGGAGCTGTTTTTT.

The J gene is TRBJ1-3, the V gene TRBV21-1; the table's D call of TRBD1 was not tested on the DNA. TRBV21-1 has pseudogene status. CDR3 length: 16 residues. CDR3 sequence: CASSPFLTEMGNTIYF. The DNA for the CDR3 is TGTGCCAGCAGTCCCTTTCTGACAGAAATGGGAAACACCATATATTTT.

The chain employs TRBV18 and TRBJ1-1; 7 positions agree with TRBD1. With 9 bases clipped from V and 1 base from J, the junction kept 5 bases outside the gene matches. The CDR3 has 13 amino acids. Per the germline V gene, CDR1 is KGHSH and CDR2 is LQKENI. The CDR3 region has the DNA TGTGCCAGTCAGACAGGGCAGAACACTGAAGCTTTCTTT. It yields the protein CASQTGQNTEAFF.

The V and J genes are TRBV19 and TRBJ1-1, with 9 bases aligning to TRBD1. The CDR3 extends over 14 amino acids. V was clipped by 3 bases and J by 4 bases; unmatched bases: 3. Germline V lookup: CDR1 LNHDA, CDR2 SQIVND (reference sequence). The CDR3 is CASSMGQGFTEAFF. The CDR3 coding sequence is TGTGCCAGTAGTATGGGACAGGGATTCACTGAAGCTTTCTTT.

The chain couples TRBV7-2 to TRBJ2-2; perhaps TRBD1 as D (6 bases). Germline-derived CDR1 and CDR2 are SGHTA and FQGNSA. The CDR3 is 13 residues long. The V and J ends lost 5 bases and 7 bases respectively, with 11 bases between them. CDR3 in amino acids: CASSRGQYGELFF. The CDR3 nucleotides are TGTGCCAGCAGCCGAGGACAGTACGGGGAGCTGTTTTTT.

The CDR3 nucleotides read TGTGCCAGCAGCTACGGGACTAGCGGGAGTGGCTTGTTCTTC. Translation: CASSYGTSGSGLFF. V usage is TRBV7-3 and J usage is TRBJ2-1; TRBD2 matches 14 bases. The CDR3 runs to 14 residues. In germline, CDR1 is SGHTA, CDR2 FQGTGA. Trimming at V came to 4 bases and at J to 15 bases, leaving 8 bases not matched to a gene.

CDR3 DNA: TGTGCCAGCTCACCTACAGGGGGGCCCTACGAGCAGTACTTC. Its protein product is CASSPTGGPYEQYF. V gene TRBV18 combines with J gene TRBJ2-7; 8 positions agree with TRBD1. CDR3 length: 14 residues. The germline V gene encodes CDR1 KGHSH and CDR2 LQKENI. V dropped 3 bases and J dropped 2; count of bases not matched to a gene: 3.

The chain has TRBV5-1 and TRBJ1-1; TRBD1 matches 7 bases. The V gene's germline CDR1 is SGHRS and CDR2 YFSETQ. V trimming: 2 bases; J trimming: 4 bases; junction bases outside the gene matches: 2. The CDR3 runs to 13 residues. CDR3 nucleotides: TGCGCCAGCAGCTTCGGACAGGCCACTGAAGCTTTCTTT. Translation: CASSFGQATEAFF.

The chain couples TRBV27 to TRBJ2-7, with D tentatively TRBD2 (7 bases). The CDR3 runs to 14 residues. V was pared by 6 bases and J by 2 bases, with 14 bases between. Germline loops: CDR1 MNHEY, CDR2 SMNVEV (reference sequence). In nucleotides, the CDR3 is TGTGCCAGCAGAGGGGGGGTGATGACCTACGAGCAGTACTTC. This encodes CASRGGVMTYEQYF.

The chain is built from TRBV5-1 and TRBJ2-1; D gene ambiguous. Trimming left V 0 bases short and J 0 bases short, with 7 bases between. Germline-derived CDR1 and CDR2 are SGHRS and YFSETQ. There are 15 residues in the CDR3. The CDR3 region has the DNA TGCGCCAGCAGCTTGGACCCGAGCTCCTACAATGAGCAGTTCTTC. Residues: CASSLDPSSYNEQFF.

The chain couples TRBV11-2 to TRBJ2-3; 10 bases are shared with TRBD2. Germline V lookup: CDR1 SGHAT, CDR2 FQNNGV. This CDR3 has 14 residues. V shed 5 bases, J shed 6 bases, and the junction held 5 bases outside the gene matches. In DNA form, the CDR3 reads TGTGCCAGCAGCATCGGGACTAGCGTTGATACGCAGTATTTT. Its translation: CASSIGTSVDTQYF.

The chain links TRBV19 to TRBJ1-1; 8 positions match TRBD1. V lost 4 bases to trimming and J lost 2 bases; unmatched junction nucleotides: 6. The CDR3 runs 15 residues. The germline gives CDR1 LNHDA, CDR2 SQIVND (reference sequence). The DNA for the CDR3 is TGTGCCAGTAGTAGGTCCGGACAGGGAAACACTGAAGCTTTCTTT. This codes for CASSRSGQGNTEAFF.

V and J are TRBV18 and TRBJ1-1; weak D call: TRBD1 (6 bases). The germline V and J ends were trimmed by 0 bases and 0 bases, with 8 bases remaining between them. Germline loops: CDR1 KGHSH, CDR2 LQKENI. The length of the CDR3 is 15 residues. CDR3 protein: CASSPPTGMNTEAFF. CDR3 nucleotides: TGTGCCAGCTCACCACCGACAGGCATGAACACTGAAGCTTTCTTT.

V and J are TRBV9 and TRBJ1-3; D may be TRBD1 (6 bases). The V end was cut by 4 bases, the J end by 0 bases, with 14 bases between. CDR1 and CDR2 from the germline V gene are SGDLS and YYNGEE. The CDR3 consists of 16 residues. CDR3 nucleotide sequence: TGTGCCAGCAGCCCTCAAACGACAGGCTCTGGAAACACCATATATTTT. This translates into CASSPQTTGSGNTIYF.

The J gene is TRBJ1-4, the V gene TRBV19; D is possibly TRBD1 (5 bases). The CDR3 spans 14 residues. Deletions cut 6 bases from V and 10 bases from J, with 18 bases between. Germline V gene lookup returns CDR1 LNHDA and CDR2 SQIVND (reference sequence). CDR3 sequence reads: CASSNSGGGGKLFF. Written as DNA, the CDR3 is TGTGCCAGTAGCAACTCGGGCGGCGGGGGAAAACTGTTTTTT.

The V gene is TRBV11-2, the J gene TRBJ2-7; TRBD1 matches 8 bases. Germline trimming cut 5 bases from V and 2 bases from J; bases unmatched to any gene: 8. The germline V gene encodes CDR1 SGHAT and CDR2 FQNNGV. This CDR3 region has 15 residues. In DNA, the CDR3 is TGTGCCAGCAGCCCCGGGGACAGGAGCACCTACGAGCAGTACTTC. It codes for CASSPGDRSTYEQYF.

This chain joins TRBV7-8 and TRBJ1-1; 8 bases align to TRBD1. The length of the CDR3 is 16 residues. Germline V gives CDR1 SGHVS, CDR2 FQNEAQ. V was pared by 1 base and J by 7 bases, with 11 bases of the junction left unmatched. This CDR3 reads CASSLVGGQGGSEAFF. CDR3 nucleotides: TGTGCCAGCAGCTTAGTGGGAGGACAGGGTGGTAGTGAAGCTTTCTTT.

This clone was observed a handful of times. The chain recombines TRBV18 with TRBJ2-7; TRBD2 is a possible D gene (6 bases). CDR3 length: 14 residues. V was trimmed by 6 bases and J by 2 bases, leaving 14 bases between them. Germline-derived CDR1 and CDR2 are KGHSH and LQKENI. Here the CDR3 DNA reads TGTGCCAGCTCGCCCCCGGGACTGGCCTACGAGCAGTACTTC. Translating it yields CASSPPGLAYEQYF.

Note on this clone: The junction does not match germline at one end; this may be a read error. The chain couples TRBV14 to TRBJ2-6; TRBD1 is a possible D gene (5 bases). Germline CDR1 is SGHDN and CDR2 is FVKESK. This CDR3 has 13 amino acids. In DNA form, the CDR3 reads TGTGCCAGCAGAAGCTCTGGGGCCAACGGCCTGACTTTC. Translation: CASRSSGANGLTF.

The chain recombines TRBV27 with TRBJ2-1, with TRBD2 matching 11 bases. The CDR3 loop spans 16 amino acids. J was trimmed by 6 bases and V by 0 bases; bases with no gene match: 4. The germline V gene has CDR1 MNHEY and CDR2 SMNVEV (reference sequence). The CDR3 is CASSLSLAGGPNEQFF. As DNA, the CDR3 is TGTGCCAGCAGTTTATCGCTAGCGGGGGGACCCAATGAGCAGTTCTTC.

The chain carries TRBV4-3 and TRBJ2-5; TRBD1 matches 8 bases. Germline CDR1 and CDR2: LGHNA and YSLEER. V shed 4 bases and J 1 base; nucleotides not matched to a gene: 5. CDR3 size: 15 residues. CDR3 coding DNA: TGCGCCAGCAGCCTGACAGGGGCCTCCCAAGAGACCCAGTACTTC. Its protein is CASSLTGASQETQYF.

The chain combines TRBV6-1 with TRBJ2-1, with D tentatively TRBD2 (6 bases). The CDR3 length is 16 residues. Germline CDR1 MNHNS, CDR2 SASEGT. The germline V and J ends were trimmed by 2 bases and 0 bases, with 11 bases remaining between them. CDR3 bases: TGTGCCAGCAGTGAATCCCACGGGAGCTCCTACAATGAGCAGTTCTTC. It codes for CASSESHGSSYNEQFF.

This clone occurred once. V usage is TRBV5-4 and J usage is TRBJ2-7, with D possibly being TRBD2 (7 bases). Germline-derived CDR1 and CDR2 are SGHNT and YYREEE (reference sequence). The CDR3 totals 14 residues. V shed 10 bases and J shed 0 bases, with 17 bases lying between them. CDR3 nucleotide sequence: TGTGCCGGCGGGGGCGGGCCCTACTCCTACGAGCAGTACTTC. Residues: CAGGGGPYSYEQYF.